The 9 T cell receptor beta chains in this list originate from one sample, sequenced in a study of T cells in Graves' hyperthyroidism and ophthalmopathy. Amplification yielded TCR beta CDR3 regions, with RNA transcripts as the source. The HTBI primer set served for first-round RT-PCR of the TCR CDR3. Using its own MiXCR run on the multiplex PCR reads, TCRdb lists one record per CDR3 protein. The top ten hold 34% of the sample, which has approximately 600,000 distinct CDR3 sequences, less than 25% seen once. Sequences were obtained from blood. The receptor set was obtained from a man aged 25-45 years with Graves' ophthalmopathy.

This clonotype has only a few counts. The V gene is TRBV6-2 or TRBV6-3, the J gene TRBJ2-2, with a tentative D call TRBD1 (6 bases). Trimming took 7 bases from V and 7 from J, leaving 16 bases between them. CDR3 length equals 14 residues. CDR1 is MNHEY, CDR2 SVGEGT, per germline. The CDR3 sequence is CASTTTGGYGELFF. The CDR3 DNA reads as TGTGCCAGCACTACGACAGGAGGTTACGGGGAGCTGTTTTTT.

This sequence joins TRBV7-9 and TRBJ1-4; maybe TRBD1 (6 bases). V lost 7 bases, J lost 7 bases, and 19 bases lay in between. Germline CDR1 and CDR2: SEHNR and FQNEAQ (reference sequence). This CDR3 contains 15 residues. This chain's CDR3 is CASTSGGGLGEKLFF. The CDR3 DNA reads TGTGCCAGCACCTCAGGTGGGGGCCTAGGTGAAAAACTGTTTTTT. The full variable domain, rest sourced from reference TRBV7-9 and TRBJ1-4, is DTGVSQNPRHKITKRGQNVTFRCDPISEHNRLYWYRQTLGQGPEFLTYFQNEAQLEKSRLLSDRFSAERPKGSFSTLEIQRTEQGDSAMYLCASTSGGGLGEKLFFGSGTQLSVL.

This clonotype was found many times. V usage is TRBV20-1 and J usage is TRBJ1-5, with D uncertain. Deletions cut 4 bases from V and 1 base from J, with 14 bases between. CDR1 DFQATT and CDR2 SNEGSKA come from the germline V gene (reference sequence). The CDR3 totals 15 residues. Here the CDR3 DNA reads TGCAGTGCTATGAGAGGTTTTTCCAGCAATCAGCCCCAGCATTTT. It specifies CSAMRGFSSNQPQHF.

The genes are TRBV18 and TRBJ2-2, with D unclear. This CDR3 region has 16 residues. Per germline, CDR1 KGHSH and CDR2 LQKENI. V lost 3 bases, J lost 0 bases, and 11 bases lay in between. The CDR3 reads CASSPRLVTNTGELFF. Here the CDR3 DNA reads TGTGCCAGCTCACCCCGCTTGGTGACGAACACCGGGGAGCTGTTTTTT.

Points on this clonotype: A single base separates this from a much larger clone, so it may be a read error. CDR3 sequence reads: CASSSRDDQPQHF. In nucleotides, the CDR3 is TGTGCCAGCAGCTCCCGGGATGATCAGCCCCAGCATTTT. The V gene is TRBV11-2, the J gene TRBJ1-5; D not resolved. The V end was cut by 4 bases, the J end by 5 bases, with 9 bases between. Germline V gene sequence: CDR1 SGHAT, CDR2 FQNNGV. The CDR3 is made up of 13 amino acids.

This clonotype was recorded at least ten times. The chain has TRBV2 and TRBJ2-7; 12 bases are a match to TRBD2. CDR1 is SNHLY, CDR2 FYNNEI, per germline. With V trimmed by 5 bases and J by 3 bases, 2 bases remained unmatched. The CDR3 has 14 residues. The CDR3 protein is CASSSSGRGYEQYF. CDR3 coding DNA: TGTGCCAGCAGTTCTAGCGGGAGGGGCTACGAGCAGTACTTC.

This clonotype has more than one count but fewer than ten. The chain combines TRBV6-1 with TRBJ2-1; TRBD2 aligns across 14 bases. CDR1 is MNHNS and CDR2 is SASEGT in the germline V gene. This CDR3 has 15 amino acids. Trimming cost V 3 bases and J 7 bases; bases outside gene matches: 2. CDR3 in amino acids: CASSDGTSGGNEQFF. The CDR3 nucleotides are TGTGCCAGCAGTGATGGGACTAGCGGGGGAAATGAGCAGTTCTTC.

The chain links TRBV19 to TRBJ2-3; the D gene is possibly TRBD1 (6 bases). The CDR3 sequence is 16 residues long. CDR1 and CDR2 from the germline V gene are LNHDA and SQIVND (reference sequence). Trimming removed 5 bases from V and 5 bases from J, with 20 bases in between. This CDR3 reads CASSHLQGHRGDTQYF. The DNA of the CDR3 is TGTGCCAGTAGTCACCTACAGGGCCACCGGGGAGATACGCAGTATTTT.

This chain connects TRBV3-1 to TRBJ2-1; D may be TRBD1 or TRBD2 (6 bases each). Trimming stripped 8 bases from V and 14 bases from J, with 22 bases between. Germline V gene sequence: CDR1 LGHDT, CDR2 YNNKEL (reference sequence). This CDR3 is built from 13 residues. Here the CDR3 DNA reads TGTGCCAGCGCACAGGGACTTCGGAACGGGGAGTTCTTC. As protein: CASAQGLRNGEFF.